This T cell receptor (beta chain) was captured in a study of T cell repertoires in cytomegalovirus infection. One entry per CDR3 protein, called by TCRdb with MiXCR from the reads. The profile shows around 450,000 distinct CDR3 sequences, roughly a third of them singletons. Trimming cost V 6 bases and J 8 bases; bases outside gene matches: 6. Germline loops: CDR1 SNHLY, CDR2 FYNNEI. The CDR3 consists of 13 residues. The rearrangement uses TRBV2 and TRBJ2-1, with 8 nucleotides matching TRBD1. Sequencing was carried out using PBMCs. The source of this sequence is a human donor in good health (CMV status not recorded). Some clones in this sample may be carry-over from other donors' samples. As DNA, the CDR3 is TGTGCCAGCAGGCAGGGGGCAGTCGATGAGCAGTTCTTC. Amino acid sequence: CASRQGAVDEQFF.